The text below deals with one TCR beta chain. Its antigen remains unknown. Libraries were prepared by immunoSEQ multiplex PCR; TCRdb keeps only in-frame clonotypes and omits some of them. The sample holds some 99,000 clones, roughly 90% seen once. Germline V lookup: CDR1 MDHEN, CDR2 SYDVKM. V was cut by 2 bases and J by 7 bases, with 7 bases left in between. CDR3 length equals 12 residues. This sample stems from a study of T cell responses to AZD1222 COVID-19 vaccine. Study-level background: Second-dose intervals of approximately 4 or approximately 12 weeks were pooled.

Study results and caveats: Seropositive at baseline were only a handful of AZD1222 recipients. In all cases, repertoires were sampled only after the peak T cell response. White British donors predominated, females outnumbered males, and clonal diversity was possibly underestimated.

The input for sequencing was peripheral blood, taken on day 0 of AZD1222 vaccination. The receptor was derived from an adult in good health. The genes are TRBV28 and TRBJ2-3; no clear D. CDR3 coding DNA: TGTGCCAGCAGTTTAAGGTCATATACGCAGTATTTT. Translation: CASSLRSYTQYF.